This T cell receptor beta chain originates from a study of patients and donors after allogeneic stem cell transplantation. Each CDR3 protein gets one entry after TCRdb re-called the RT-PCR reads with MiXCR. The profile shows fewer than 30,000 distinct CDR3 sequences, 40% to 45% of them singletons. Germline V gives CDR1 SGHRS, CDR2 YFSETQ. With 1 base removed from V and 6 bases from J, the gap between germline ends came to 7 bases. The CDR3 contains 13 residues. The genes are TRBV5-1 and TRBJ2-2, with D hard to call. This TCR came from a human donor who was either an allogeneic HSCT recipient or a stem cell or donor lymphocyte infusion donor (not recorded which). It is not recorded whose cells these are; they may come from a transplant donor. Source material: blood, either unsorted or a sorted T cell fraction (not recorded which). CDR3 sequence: CASSLWWAGELFF. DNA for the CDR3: TGCGCCAGCAGCTTGTGGTGGGCCGGGGAGCTGTTTTTT.